Sequencing of this TCR beta chain was carried out in a study of radiation and T cells in renal cell carcinoma. Across the whole study: Nephrectomy followed 15 Gy stereotactic body radiation by 4 weeks.

Notes on the study in general: Top tumor clonotypes rose in blood 2 weeks post-radiation, then contracted.

Time point indicated: baseline pretreatment blood. As for treatment: 15 Gy SBRT to primary tumor, nephrectomy 4 weeks later. Radiation-treated patients gave blood at baseline, week 2 and week 4. Clear cell pathology was present in this patient's renal cell carcinoma. This clone has only one observation. Its antigen is unknown. Sequencing was performed with immunoSEQ multiplex PCR; in TCRdb, only in-frame clones are kept and a portion is missing. The sample includes just over 95,000 clones, 75% to 90% of them seen just once. J was trimmed by 4 bases and V by 9 bases; bases with no gene match: 9. CDR1 and CDR2 from the germline V gene are SGHRS and YFSETQ. The CDR3 runs to 13 residues.

The sequencing here drew on blood, taken from a patient whose treatment included radiotherapy and nephrectomy. The source is a man in his fifties with renal cell carcinoma. The J gene is TRBJ2-5, the V gene TRBV5-1; TRBD2 matches 7 bases. The CDR3 bases are TGCGCCACCGGGCGGGGGTCTGGAGAGACCCAGTACTTC. This gives the protein CATGRGSGETQYF. Together with reference TRBV5-1 and TRBJ2-5, the CDR3 gives the full variable domain: KAGVTQTPRYLIKTRGQQVTLSCSPISGHRSVSWYQQTPGQGLQFLFEYFSETQRNKGNFPGRFSGRQFSNSRSEMNVSTLELGDSALYLCATGRGSGETQYFGPGTRLLVL.